These T cell receptor beta chains were read from a single sample in a study of graft-versus-host responses after intestinal transplantation. The assay was immunoSEQ multiplex PCR, and TCRdb's table has in-frame clones only and misses some. The profile covers about 50,000 clones, with around 90% appearing a single time and almost 2.5% taken by the ten largest. Their cognate antigens are unknown. Sequences were derived from unstimulated CD4+ T cells sorted from spleen or lymph node cells, sampled before transplant. The receptors shown here come from a human donor who was the organ donor for an intestinal transplant. Each CDR3 is given with its conserved first and last residue. D genes are given only for firm matches. Some rows have no size entry. The others give once, few or many, or a class for an expanded clone.

j_call: TRBJ2-1; v_call: TRBV28; clone_size: NA; d_call: TRBD1; cdr3_length: 15; cdr3_aa: CASSSPGQGGNEQFF; cdr3_nt: TGTGCCAGCAGTTCTCCGGGACAGGGGGGGAATGAGCAGTTCTTC
j_call: TRBJ1-5; v_call: TRBV9; clone_size: NA; d_call: NA; cdr3_length: 14; cdr3_aa: CASSEHHSNQPQHF; cdr3_nt: TGTGCCAGCAGCGAGCATCATAGCAATCAGCCCCAGCATTTT
j_call: TRBJ1-4; v_call: TRBV5-1; clone_size: NA; d_call: NA; cdr3_length: 14; cdr3_aa: CASSSSGLGEKLFF; cdr3_nt: TGCGCCAGCAGCTCTTCAGGGCTCGGTGAAAAACTGTTTTTT
j_call: TRBJ2-1; v_call: TRBV4-2; clone_size: NA; d_call: NA; cdr3_length: 18; cdr3_aa: CASSQDPAGASFRGEQFF; cdr3_nt: TGTGCCAGCAGCCAAGATCCCGCGGGCGCATCCTTCAGGGGTGAGCAGTTCTTC
j_call: TRBJ2-3; v_call: TRBV9; clone_size: once; d_call: NA; cdr3_length: 15; cdr3_aa: CASSVAGRPTDTQYF; cdr3_nt: TGTGCCAGCAGCGTGGCGGGACGACCCACAGATACGCAGTATTTT
j_call: TRBJ1-5; v_call: TRBV2; clone_size: NA; d_call: TRBD1; cdr3_length: 15; cdr3_aa: CASSPGQGSNQPQHF; cdr3_nt: TGTGCCAGCAGCCCCGGACAGGGGAGCAATCAGCCCCAGCATTTT
j_call: TRBJ2-2; v_call: TRBV27; clone_size: NA; d_call: TRBD2; cdr3_length: 17; cdr3_aa: CASPPSGLAVNTGELFF; cdr3_nt: TGTGCCAGCCCCCCATCGGGACTAGCGGTTAACACCGGGGAGCTGTTTTTT
j_call: TRBJ2-4; v_call: TRBV28; clone_size: NA; d_call: NA; cdr3_length: 14; cdr3_aa: CASTSGITKNIQYF; cdr3_nt: TGTGCCAGCACGTCAGGGATAACCAAAAACATTCAGTACTTC
j_call: TRBJ2-5; v_call: TRBV29-1; clone_size: once; d_call: TRBD1; cdr3_length: 16; cdr3_aa: CSVVPDRGGYQETQYF; cdr3_nt: TGCAGCGTTGTCCCGGACAGGGGAGGGTACCAAGAGACCCAGTACTTC
j_call: TRBJ1-1; v_call: TRBV7-3; clone_size: NA; d_call: NA; cdr3_length: 13; cdr3_aa: CASSSTPGAEAFF; cdr3_nt: TGTGCCAGCAGCTCCACTCCGGGTGCTGAAGCTTTCTTT
j_call: TRBJ1-5; v_call: TRBV6-5; clone_size: NA; d_call: NA; cdr3_length: 12; cdr3_aa: CASSEGYQPQHF; cdr3_nt: TGTGCCAGCAGTGAAGGGTATCAGCCCCAGCATTTT
j_call: TRBJ2-2; v_call: TRBV11-3; clone_size: NA; d_call: TRBD2; cdr3_length: 16; cdr3_aa: CASSLGLAGVSGELFF; cdr3_nt: TGTGCCAGCAGCTTGGGACTAGCGGGAGTTTCCGGGGAGCTGTTTTTT
j_call: TRBJ2-5; v_call: TRBV7-2; clone_size: NA; d_call: NA; cdr3_length: 14; cdr3_aa: CASSPTGSGETQYF; cdr3_nt: TGTGCCAGCAGCCCCACCGGGAGTGGGGAGACCCAGTACTTC
j_call: TRBJ2-3; v_call: TRBV4-3; clone_size: NA; d_call: TRBD2; cdr3_length: 15; cdr3_aa: CASSQIAGGTDTQYF; cdr3_nt: TGCGCCAGCAGCCAGATAGCGGGAGGAACAGATACGCAGTATTTT
j_call: TRBJ2-2; v_call: TRBV7-7; clone_size: NA; d_call: NA; cdr3_length: 14; cdr3_aa: CASSLGGHTGELFF; cdr3_nt: TGTGCCAGCAGCTTAGGCGGCCACACCGGGGAGCTGTTTTTT
j_call: TRBJ2-7; v_call: TRBV7-2; clone_size: NA; d_call: NA; cdr3_length: 13; cdr3_aa: CASSLGVNNEQYF; cdr3_nt: TGTGCCAGCAGCTTAGGAGTGAACAACGAGCAGTACTTC
j_call: TRBJ1-1; v_call: TRBV6-6; clone_size: NA; d_call: NA; cdr3_length: 15; cdr3_aa: CASSTIGQMNTEAFF; cdr3_nt: TGTGCCAGCAGTACAATAGGACAGATGAACACTGAAGCTTTCTTT
j_call: TRBJ2-7; v_call: TRBV9; clone_size: NA; d_call: NA; cdr3_length: 15; cdr3_aa: CASSVGQDTSYEQYF; cdr3_nt: TGTGCCAGCAGCGTAGGACAGGACACCTCCTACGAGCAGTACTTC
j_call: TRBJ1-2; v_call: TRBV7-2; clone_size: NA; d_call: NA; cdr3_length: 15; cdr3_aa: CASSSPTGPYDGYTF; cdr3_nt: TGTGCCAGCAGTTCCCCGACAGGCCCGTACGATGGCTACACCTTC
j_call: TRBJ2-7; v_call: TRBV19; clone_size: NA; d_call: TRBD2; cdr3_length: 15; cdr3_aa: CASSGPGTKAYEQYF; cdr3_nt: TGTGCCAGTAGTGGACCCGGGACTAAGGCCTACGAGCAGTACTTC
j_call: TRBJ2-5; v_call: TRBV9; clone_size: NA; d_call: NA; cdr3_length: 15; cdr3_aa: CASSVATRGGETQYF; cdr3_nt: TGTGCCAGCAGCGTAGCTACCAGGGGCGGAGAGACCCAGTACTTC
j_call: TRBJ2-2; v_call: TRBV2; clone_size: NA; d_call: NA; cdr3_length: 15; cdr3_aa: CASRGGGAPTGELFF; cdr3_nt: TGTGCCAGCAGGGGAGGGGGAGCCCCCACCGGGGAGCTGTTTTTT
j_call: TRBJ2-5; v_call: TRBV25-1; clone_size: NA; d_call: TRBD2; cdr3_length: 18; cdr3_aa: CASSEYGLAGKVGETQYF; cdr3_nt: TGTGCCAGCAGTGAATACGGACTAGCGGGAAAAGTTGGCGAGACCCAGTACTTC
j_call: TRBJ1-4; v_call: TRBV5-1; clone_size: NA; d_call: NA; cdr3_length: 15; cdr3_aa: CASSQNPMPGEKLFF; cdr3_nt: TGCGCCAGCAGCCAGAATCCTATGCCGGGTGAAAAACTGTTTTTT
j_call: TRBJ2-1; v_call: TRBV9; clone_size: NA; d_call: NA; cdr3_length: 16; cdr3_aa: CASSVVELARGNEQFF; cdr3_nt: TGTGCCAGCAGCGTAGTAGAACTAGCAAGGGGCAATGAGCAGTTCTTC
j_call: TRBJ1-2; v_call: TRBV27; clone_size: NA; d_call: TRBD1; cdr3_length: 14; cdr3_aa: CASSLSNRGGGYTF; cdr3_nt: TGTGCCAGCAGTTTATCGAACAGGGGAGGGGGCTACACCTTC
j_call: TRBJ1-1; v_call: TRBV5-1; clone_size: NA; d_call: NA; cdr3_length: 14; cdr3_aa: CASSPDLADVEAFF; cdr3_nt: TGCGCCAGCAGCCCCGACCTTGCGGACGTTGAAGCTTTCTTT
j_call: TRBJ2-7; v_call: TRBV19; clone_size: NA; d_call: TRBD2; cdr3_length: 15; cdr3_aa: CASSPRTSGHYEQYF; cdr3_nt: TGTGCCAGTAGCCCCCGGACTAGCGGACACTACGAGCAGTACTTC
j_call: TRBJ2-7; v_call: TRBV6-5; clone_size: once; d_call: TRBD2; cdr3_length: 15; cdr3_aa: CASSPLAGSAYEQYF; cdr3_nt: TGTGCCAGCAGTCCCCTAGCGGGATCCGCCTACGAGCAGTACTTC
j_call: TRBJ1-1; v_call: TRBV7-2; clone_size: NA; d_call: NA; cdr3_length: 12; cdr3_aa: CASSFLSREAFF; cdr3_nt: TGTGCCAGCAGCTTTCTTTCCCGTGAAGCTTTCTTT
j_call: TRBJ2-5; v_call: TRBV28; clone_size: NA; d_call: NA; cdr3_length: 13; cdr3_aa: CASSRGREETQYF; cdr3_nt: TGCGCCAGCAGCCGGGGCAGAGAAGAGACCCAGTACTTC
j_call: TRBJ2-1; v_call: TRBV4-2; clone_size: NA; d_call: NA; cdr3_length: 14; cdr3_aa: CASSQPPTNNEQFF; cdr3_nt: TGTGCCAGCAGCCAACCTCCTACCAACAATGAGCAGTTCTTC
j_call: TRBJ1-1; v_call: TRBV11-3; clone_size: NA; d_call: NA; cdr3_length: 13; cdr3_aa: CASSLYMDTEAFF; cdr3_nt: TGTGCCAGCAGCTTATACATGGACACTGAAGCTTTCTTT
j_call: TRBJ2-2; v_call: TRBV7-8; clone_size: NA; d_call: NA; cdr3_length: 15; cdr3_aa: CASSSAGGRTGELFF; cdr3_nt: TGTGCCAGCAGCTCAGCGGGCGGTCGGACCGGGGAGCTGTTTTTT
j_call: TRBJ1-5; v_call: TRBV7-2; clone_size: once; d_call: NA; cdr3_length: 16; cdr3_aa: CASSRTGLGGNQPQHF; cdr3_nt: TGTGCCAGCAGCCGAACAGGGTTGGGGGGCAATCAGCCCCAGCATTTT
j_call: TRBJ2-3; v_call: TRBV7-8; clone_size: NA; d_call: TRBD2; cdr3_length: 15; cdr3_aa: CASSPITSGIPKQYF; cdr3_nt: TGTGCCAGCAGCCCTATAACTAGCGGGATCCCCAAGCAGTATTTT
j_call: TRBJ2-3; v_call: TRBV18; clone_size: NA; d_call: TRBD2; cdr3_length: 19; cdr3_aa: CASSRTGTSGTPSTDTQYF; cdr3_nt: TGTGCCAGCTCAAGGACCGGGACTAGCGGAACACCTAGCACAGATACGCAGTATTTT
j_call: TRBJ1-5; v_call: TRBV5-6; clone_size: NA; d_call: NA; cdr3_length: 14; cdr3_aa: CASSHRDSNQPQHF; cdr3_nt: TGTGCCAGCAGCCACCGGGACAGCAATCAGCCCCAGCATTTT
j_call: TRBJ2-7; v_call: TRBV10-3; clone_size: NA; d_call: TRBD2; cdr3_length: 15; cdr3_aa: CAISGLAGGAYEQYF; cdr3_nt: TGTGCCATCAGTGGGCTAGCGGGAGGCGCCTACGAGCAGTACTTC
j_call: TRBJ1-2; v_call: TRBV28; clone_size: NA; d_call: NA; cdr3_length: 17; cdr3_aa: CASSEPPGGPSNYGYTF; cdr3_nt: TGTGCCAGCAGCGAACCGCCGGGGGGTCCCTCTAACTATGGCTACACCTTC
j_call: TRBJ2-3; v_call: TRBV19; clone_size: few; d_call: TRBD2; cdr3_length: 16; cdr3_aa: CASSMTSGFSTDTQYF; cdr3_nt: TGTGCCAGTAGTATGACTAGCGGGTTTAGCACAGATACGCAGTATTTT
j_call: TRBJ2-1; v_call: TRBV27; clone_size: NA; d_call: TRBD2; cdr3_length: 14; cdr3_aa: CASTGLAGGNEQFF; cdr3_nt: TGTGCCAGCACCGGACTAGCGGGAGGCAATGAGCAGTTCTTC
j_call: TRBJ2-7; v_call: TRBV28; clone_size: NA; d_call: NA; cdr3_length: 14; cdr3_aa: CATDISGSSYEQYF; cdr3_nt: TGTGCCACCGACATAAGCGGATCCTCCTACGAGCAGTACTTC
j_call: TRBJ2-5; v_call: TRBV4-1; clone_size: few; d_call: TRBD2; cdr3_length: 15; cdr3_aa: CARSGAGGQQETQYF; cdr3_nt: TGCGCCAGGTCGGGAGCGGGAGGGCAACAAGAGACCCAGTACTTC
j_call: TRBJ2-1; v_call: TRBV5-5; clone_size: NA; d_call: NA; cdr3_length: 15; cdr3_aa: CASGPRDSSYNEQFF; cdr3_nt: TGTGCCAGCGGCCCCCGCGATAGCTCCTACAATGAGCAGTTCTTC
j_call: TRBJ1-5; v_call: TRBV28; clone_size: NA; d_call: NA; cdr3_length: 14; cdr3_aa: CASSSVAKGQPQHF; cdr3_nt: TGTGCCAGCAGTTCTGTGGCGAAAGGTCAGCCCCAGCATTTT
j_call: TRBJ2-7; v_call: TRBV7-2; clone_size: once; d_call: TRBD1; cdr3_length: 15; cdr3_aa: CASSFGQGAHREQYF; cdr3_nt: TGTGCCAGCAGCTTTGGACAGGGGGCGCATCGCGAGCAGTACTTC
j_call: TRBJ2-5; v_call: TRBV28; clone_size: NA; d_call: TRBD1; cdr3_length: 15; cdr3_aa: CASTPEQGAGETQYF; cdr3_nt: TGTGCCAGCACCCCGGAACAGGGGGCCGGAGAGACCCAGTACTTC
j_call: TRBJ2-1; v_call: TRBV19; clone_size: NA; d_call: NA; cdr3_length: 14; cdr3_aa: CASSIDTRPNEQFF; cdr3_nt: TGTGCCAGTAGTATAGACACTCGGCCAAATGAGCAGTTCTTC
j_call: TRBJ1-1; v_call: TRBV7-2; clone_size: NA; d_call: NA; cdr3_length: 14; cdr3_aa: CASSLEGRGTEAFF; cdr3_nt: TGTGCCAGCAGCTTAGAAGGCAGGGGCACTGAAGCTTTCTTT
j_call: TRBJ1-4; v_call: TRBV5-4; clone_size: once; d_call: NA; cdr3_length: 13; cdr3_aa: CASSRTGVEKLFF; cdr3_nt: TGTGCCAGCAGCCGAACAGGAGTAGAAAAACTGTTTTTT
j_call: TRBJ2-1; v_call: TRBV6-6; clone_size: NA; d_call: NA; cdr3_length: 13; cdr3_aa: CASSYSTSNEQFF; cdr3_nt: TGTGCCAGCAGTTACTCGACTAGCAATGAGCAGTTCTTC
j_call: TRBJ2-1; v_call: TRBV5-1; clone_size: NA; d_call: NA; cdr3_length: 15; cdr3_aa: CASSLGGIYYNEQFF; cdr3_nt: TGCGCCAGCAGCTTGGGCGGGATCTATTACAATGAGCAGTTCTTC
j_call: TRBJ2-7; v_call: TRBV23-1; clone_size: NA; d_call: NA; cdr3_length: 18; cdr3_aa: CASSQSPPDSLSNYEQYF; cdr3_nt: TGCGCCAGCAGTCAATCGCCCCCGGACAGTTTATCGAACTACGAGCAGTACTTC
j_call: TRBJ2-7; v_call: TRBV5-1; clone_size: NA; d_call: TRBD2; cdr3_length: 13; cdr3_aa: CASRAGERYEQYF; cdr3_nt: TGCGCCAGCAGGGCGGGAGAGCGGTACGAGCAGTACTTC
j_call: TRBJ2-7; v_call: TRBV5-4; clone_size: NA; d_call: TRBD1; cdr3_length: 15; cdr3_aa: CASSLDRQGWYEQYF; cdr3_nt: TGTGCCAGCAGCTTGGACCGACAGGGGTGGTACGAGCAGTACTTC
j_call: TRBJ1-1; v_call: TRBV2; clone_size: NA; d_call: TRBD1; cdr3_length: 14; cdr3_aa: CATRTGLMNTEAFF; cdr3_nt: TGTGCCACCAGGACAGGGCTCATGAACACTGAAGCTTTCTTT
j_call: TRBJ2-5; v_call: TRBV10-3; clone_size: NA; d_call: NA; cdr3_length: 12; cdr3_aa: CAISQEDETQYF; cdr3_nt: TGTGCCATCTCGCAGGAGGATGAGACCCAGTACTTC
j_call: TRBJ2-7; v_call: TRBV27; clone_size: NA; d_call: TRBD2; cdr3_length: 14; cdr3_aa: CASSSASGVGGQYF; cdr3_nt: TGTGCCAGCAGTTCTGCTAGCGGGGTGGGGGGGCAGTACTTC
j_call: TRBJ2-7; v_call: TRBV5-5; clone_size: NA; d_call: NA; cdr3_length: 14; cdr3_aa: CASSPVDGTYEQYF; cdr3_nt: TGTGCCAGCAGCCCTGTGGACGGGACCTACGAGCAGTACTTC